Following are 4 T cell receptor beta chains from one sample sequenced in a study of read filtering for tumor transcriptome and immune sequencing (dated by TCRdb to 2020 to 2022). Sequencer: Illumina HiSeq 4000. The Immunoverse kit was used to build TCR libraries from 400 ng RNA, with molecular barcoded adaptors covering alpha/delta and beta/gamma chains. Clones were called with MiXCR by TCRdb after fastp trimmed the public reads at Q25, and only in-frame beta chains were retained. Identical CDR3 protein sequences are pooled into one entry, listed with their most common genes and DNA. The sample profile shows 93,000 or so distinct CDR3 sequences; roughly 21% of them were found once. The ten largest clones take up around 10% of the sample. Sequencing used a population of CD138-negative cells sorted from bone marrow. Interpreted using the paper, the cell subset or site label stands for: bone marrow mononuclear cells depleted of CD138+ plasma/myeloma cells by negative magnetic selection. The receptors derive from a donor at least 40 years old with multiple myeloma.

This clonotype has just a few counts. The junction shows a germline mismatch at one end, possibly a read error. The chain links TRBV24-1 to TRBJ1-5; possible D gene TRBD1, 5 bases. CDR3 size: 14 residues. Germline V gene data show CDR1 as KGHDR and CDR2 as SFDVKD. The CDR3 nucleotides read TGTGCCACCGGTGAGGGGTTCGGCAATCAGCCCCAGCATTTT. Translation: CATGEGFGNQPQHF.

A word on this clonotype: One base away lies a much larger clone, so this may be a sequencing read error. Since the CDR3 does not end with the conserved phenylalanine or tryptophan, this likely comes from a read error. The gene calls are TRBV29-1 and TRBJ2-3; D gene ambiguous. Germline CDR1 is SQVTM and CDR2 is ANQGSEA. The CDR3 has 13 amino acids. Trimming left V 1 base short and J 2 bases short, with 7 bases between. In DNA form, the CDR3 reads TGCAGCGTTGAAGGGAGCTTCACAGATACGCAGTATCTT. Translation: CSVEGSFTDTQYL.

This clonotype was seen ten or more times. The CDR3 DNA reads TGTGCCAGCAGCAGGGGGGGGCGAGGTACTGAAGCTTTCTTT. This translates into CASSRGGRGTEAFF. The rearrangement uses TRBV3-1 and TRBJ1-1, with TRBD1 as a possible D gene (6 bases). The V gene lost 5 bases and the J gene lost 5 bases, with 15 bases spanning the gap. The germline gives CDR1 LGHDT, CDR2 YNNKEL (reference sequence). This CDR3 is 14 amino acids long.

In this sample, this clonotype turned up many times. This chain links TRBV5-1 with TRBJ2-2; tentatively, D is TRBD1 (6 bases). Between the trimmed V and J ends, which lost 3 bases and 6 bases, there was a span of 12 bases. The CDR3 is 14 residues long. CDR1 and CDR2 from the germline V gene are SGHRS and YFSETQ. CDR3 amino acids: CASSYGTMAGELFF. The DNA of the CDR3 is TGCGCCAGCAGCTACGGGACAATGGCCGGGGAGCTGTTTTTT.